These T cell receptor beta chains were read from a single sample in a study of human CD8 memory T cell subsets. From its re-call of the 5' RACE reads, TCRdb lists each CDR3 protein once, without DNA. In all, the sample yields approximately 12,000 distinct CDR3 sequences. The sequenced material came from CD8+ T cells from PBMCs. Receptors were obtained from a human donor in good health. The CDR3 runs from the conserved cysteine through the conserved F or W. Rows give clone size only sometimes, using once, few, many, or a class for an expanded clone.

>-|TRBJ2-3|TRBV2
CASSGGLADSTDTQYF
>medium-sized|TRBJ2-3|TRBV7-6
CASSPLASGEVTDTQYF
>-|TRBJ2-2|TRBV4-3
CASSQEDRALNTGELFF
>-|TRBJ2-1|TRBV6-6
CASSPGARGDEQFF
>-|TRBJ2-7|TRBV4-1
CASSHGTGSYEQYF
>-|TRBJ2-7|TRBV30
CAWSLDRPHEQYF
>large|TRBJ1-1|TRBV4-3
CASSQTRTLNTEAFF
>-|TRBJ2-7|TRBV5-1
CASKYRGGDEQYF
>-|TRBJ2-3|TRBV7-9
CASSTSWDSLTDTQYF
>-|TRBJ2-7|TRBV27
CASSPQGGYEQYF
>-|TRBJ2-1|TRBV27
CASSSPRSYNEQFF
>-|TRBJ2-5|TRBV7-9
CASSLARTSGRSAETQYF
>-|TRBJ2-1|TRBV7-6
CASSSGGAYNEQFF
>-|TRBJ2-1|TRBV11-3
CASSLDRNEQFF
>-|TRBJ2-7|TRBV29-1
CSVKAPEGESSYEQYF
>-|TRBJ1-2|TRBV20-1
CSARDSDRRGGYTF
>-|TRBJ2-7|TRBV12-3/TRBV12-4
CASSPAGQIYEQYF
>-|TRBJ1-4|TRBV5-5
CASSLDTDEKLFF
>-|TRBJ1-1|TRBV12-3/TRBV12-4
CASSFGQGSEAFF
>-|TRBJ1-2|TRBV28
CASSLRAVGNYGYTF
>medium-sized|TRBJ2-7|TRBV7-7
CASTGTAYYEQYF
>-|TRBJ2-3|TRBV18
CASSPPVDDTQYF
>-|TRBJ2-7|TRBV7-9
CASSFETEVYLSSYEQYF
>-|TRBJ2-7|TRBV6-2/TRBV6-3
CASSHPWREVPYEQYF
>-|TRBJ2-7|TRBV7-9
CASSPRLKYEQYF
>-|TRBJ2-1|TRBV7-9
CASSLEVGADYNEQFF
>medium-sized|TRBJ1-1|TRBV6-6
CASSYPDRDVEAFF
>-|TRBJ2-7|TRBV6-2/TRBV6-3
CASSYSAHPNFNEQYF
>-|TRBJ2-3|TRBV4-3
CASSKGLAPGDTQYF
>-|TRBJ2-3|TRBV7-8
CASSGDSASTDTQYF
>-|TRBJ2-5|TRBV18
CASSPSPRVRGETQYF
>-|TRBJ2-7|TRBV11-2
CASSFRSGDAYEQYF
>-|TRBJ1-2|TRBV11-2
CASSLSPTGGGYGYTF
>-|TRBJ1-2|TRBV18
CASSPPAGGNYGYTF
>-|TRBJ2-7|TRBV12-3/TRBV12-4
CASSGPSVGDEQYF
>-|TRBJ1-2|TRBV9
CASSVGTGLGTF